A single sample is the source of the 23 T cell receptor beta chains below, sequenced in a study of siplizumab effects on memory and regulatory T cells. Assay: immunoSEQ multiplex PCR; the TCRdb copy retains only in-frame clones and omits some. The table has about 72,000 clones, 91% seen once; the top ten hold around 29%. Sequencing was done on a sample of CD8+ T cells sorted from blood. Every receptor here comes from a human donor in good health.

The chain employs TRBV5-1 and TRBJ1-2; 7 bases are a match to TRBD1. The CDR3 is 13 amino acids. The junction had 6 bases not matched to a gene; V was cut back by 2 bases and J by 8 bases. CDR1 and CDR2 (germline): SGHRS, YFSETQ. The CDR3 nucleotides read TGCGCCAGCAGCTTTAACAGGGGTGACGGCTACACCTTC. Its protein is CASSFNRGDGYTF.

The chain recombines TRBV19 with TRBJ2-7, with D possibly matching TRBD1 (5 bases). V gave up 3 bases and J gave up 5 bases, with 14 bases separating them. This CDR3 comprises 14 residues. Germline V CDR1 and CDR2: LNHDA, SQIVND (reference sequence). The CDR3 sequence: CASSISGQAHEQYF. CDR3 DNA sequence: TGTGCCAGTAGTATCTCAGGGCAGGCGCACGAGCAGTACTTC.

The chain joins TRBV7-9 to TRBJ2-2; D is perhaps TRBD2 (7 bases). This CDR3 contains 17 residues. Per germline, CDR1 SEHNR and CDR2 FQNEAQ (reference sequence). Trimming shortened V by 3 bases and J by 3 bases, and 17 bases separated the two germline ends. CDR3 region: CASSFQWGGYDTGELFF. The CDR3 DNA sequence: TGTGCCAGCAGCTTTCAATGGGGGGGCTATGACACCGGGGAGCTGTTTTTT.

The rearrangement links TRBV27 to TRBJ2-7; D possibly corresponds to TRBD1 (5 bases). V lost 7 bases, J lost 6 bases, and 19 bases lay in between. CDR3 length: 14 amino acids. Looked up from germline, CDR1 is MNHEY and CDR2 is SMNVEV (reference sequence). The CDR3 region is CASTSPGHRFEQYF. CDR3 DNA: TGTGCCAGCACCAGTCCTGGACACAGATTCGAGCAGTACTTC.

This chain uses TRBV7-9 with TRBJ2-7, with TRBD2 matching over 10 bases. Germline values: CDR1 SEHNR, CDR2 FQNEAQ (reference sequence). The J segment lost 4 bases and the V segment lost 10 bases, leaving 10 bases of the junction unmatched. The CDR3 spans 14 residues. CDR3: CATFPEREGYEQYF. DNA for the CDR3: TGTGCCACCTTCCCCGAGCGGGAGGGGTACGAGCAGTACTTC.

DNA for the CDR3: TGTGCCAGCAGTCTTGTGGGGGACGGAATAGCCTATGGCTACACCTTC. This gives the protein CASSLVGDGIAYGYTF. The chain is built from TRBV5-4 and TRBJ1-2, with a weak D call TRBD1 (5 bases). Germline-derived CDR1 and CDR2 are SGHNT and YYREEE (reference sequence). The CDR3 length is 16 residues. The V end lost 5 bases, the J end lost 4 bases, and 21 bases lay between the germline ends.

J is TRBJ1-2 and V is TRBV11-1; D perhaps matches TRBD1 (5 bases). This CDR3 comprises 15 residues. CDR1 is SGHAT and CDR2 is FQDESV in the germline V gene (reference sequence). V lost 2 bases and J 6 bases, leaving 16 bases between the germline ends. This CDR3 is CASSLLLNKQDGYTF. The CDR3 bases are TGTGCCAGCAGCTTACTTCTCAATAAACAGGATGGCTACACCTTC.

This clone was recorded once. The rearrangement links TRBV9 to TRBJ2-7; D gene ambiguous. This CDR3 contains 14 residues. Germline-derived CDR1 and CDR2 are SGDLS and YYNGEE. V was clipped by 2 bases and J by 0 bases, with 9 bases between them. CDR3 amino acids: CASSVGGISYEQYF. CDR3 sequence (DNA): TGTGCCAGCAGCGTGGGCGGTATCTCCTACGAGCAGTACTTC. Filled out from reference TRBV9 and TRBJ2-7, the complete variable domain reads DSGVTQTPKHLITATGQRVTLRCSPRSGDLSVYWYQQSLDQGLQFLIQYYNGEERAKGNILERFSAQQFPDLHSELNLSSLELGDSALYFCASSVGGISYEQYFGPGTRLTVT.

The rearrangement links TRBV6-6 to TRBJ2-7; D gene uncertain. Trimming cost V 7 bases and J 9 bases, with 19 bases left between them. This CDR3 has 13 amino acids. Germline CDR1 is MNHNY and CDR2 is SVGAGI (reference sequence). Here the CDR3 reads CASINSQAETQYF. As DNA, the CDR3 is TGTGCCAGCATCAACTCGCAGGCTGAAACGCAGTACTTC.

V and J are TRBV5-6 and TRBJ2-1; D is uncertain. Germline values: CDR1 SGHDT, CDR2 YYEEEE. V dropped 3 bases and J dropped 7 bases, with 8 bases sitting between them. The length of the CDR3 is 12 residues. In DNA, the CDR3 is TGTGCCAGCAGCTGGACCAGGAATGAGCAGTTCTTC. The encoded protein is CASSWTRNEQFF.

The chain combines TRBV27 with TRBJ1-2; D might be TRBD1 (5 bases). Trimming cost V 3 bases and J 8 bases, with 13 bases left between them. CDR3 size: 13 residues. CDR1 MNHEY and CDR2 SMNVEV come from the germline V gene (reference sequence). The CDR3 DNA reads TGTGCCAGCAGTTTTCGGGGGGATAAGGGCTACACCTTC. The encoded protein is CASSFRGDKGYTF.

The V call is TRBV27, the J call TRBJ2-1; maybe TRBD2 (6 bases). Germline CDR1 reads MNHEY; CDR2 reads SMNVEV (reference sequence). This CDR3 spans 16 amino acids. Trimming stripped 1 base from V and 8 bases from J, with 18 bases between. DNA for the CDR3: TGTGCCAGCAGTTTATACTTGGCGGGATCAGACCATGAGCAGTTCTTC. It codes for CASSLYLAGSDHEQFF.

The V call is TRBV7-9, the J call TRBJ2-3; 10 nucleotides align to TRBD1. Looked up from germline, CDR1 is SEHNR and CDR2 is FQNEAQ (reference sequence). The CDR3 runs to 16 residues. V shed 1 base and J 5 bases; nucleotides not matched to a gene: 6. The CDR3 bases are TGTGCCAGCAGCTTAGTTTGGACAGGGGGTAGAGATACGCAGTATTTT. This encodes CASSLVWTGGRDTQYF.

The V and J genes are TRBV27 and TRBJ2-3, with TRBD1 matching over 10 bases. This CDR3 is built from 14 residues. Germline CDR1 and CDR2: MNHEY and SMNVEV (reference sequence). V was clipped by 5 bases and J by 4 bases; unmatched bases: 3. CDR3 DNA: TGTGCCAGCAGTCTGGGACAGGGGCCAGATACGCAGTATTTT. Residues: CASSLGQGPDTQYF.

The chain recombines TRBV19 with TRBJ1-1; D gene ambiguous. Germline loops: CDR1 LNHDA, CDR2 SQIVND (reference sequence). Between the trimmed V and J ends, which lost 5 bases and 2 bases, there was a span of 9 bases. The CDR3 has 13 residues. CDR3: CASSWRGNTEAFF. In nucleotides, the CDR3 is TGTGCCAGTAGTTGGCGGGGAAACACTGAAGCTTTCTTT.

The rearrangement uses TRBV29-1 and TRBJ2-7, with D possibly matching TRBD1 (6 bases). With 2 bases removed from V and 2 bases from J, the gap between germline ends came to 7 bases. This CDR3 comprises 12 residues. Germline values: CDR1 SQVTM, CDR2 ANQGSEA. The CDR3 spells CSVEKGAYEQYF. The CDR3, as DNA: TGCAGCGTTGAAAAGGGGGCCTACGAGCAGTACTTC.

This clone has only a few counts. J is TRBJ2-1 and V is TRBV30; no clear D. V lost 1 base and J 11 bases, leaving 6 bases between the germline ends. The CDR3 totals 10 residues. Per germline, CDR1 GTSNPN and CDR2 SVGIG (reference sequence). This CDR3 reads CAWSGKKQFF. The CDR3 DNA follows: TGTGCCTGGAGTGGAAAGAAGCAGTTCTTC. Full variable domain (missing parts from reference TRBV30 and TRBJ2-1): SQTIHQWPATLVQPVGSPLSLECTVEGTSNPNLYWYRQAAGRGLQLLFYSVGIGQISSEVPQNLSASRPQDRQFILSSKKLLLSDSGFYLCAWSGKKQFFGPGTRLTVL.

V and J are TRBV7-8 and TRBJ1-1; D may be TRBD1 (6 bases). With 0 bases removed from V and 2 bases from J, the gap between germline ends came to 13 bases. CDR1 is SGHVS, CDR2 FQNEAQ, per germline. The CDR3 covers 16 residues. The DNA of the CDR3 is TGTGCCAGCAGCTTAGCGCTGCGGGGGCCCAACACTGAAGCTTTCTTT. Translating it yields CASSLALRGPNTEAFF.

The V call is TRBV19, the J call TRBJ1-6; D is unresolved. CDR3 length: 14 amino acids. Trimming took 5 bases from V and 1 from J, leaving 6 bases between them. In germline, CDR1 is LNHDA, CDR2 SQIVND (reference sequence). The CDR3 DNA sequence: TGTGCCAGTAGTGAAATGTCCTATAATTCACCCCTCCACTTT. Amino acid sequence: CASSEMSYNSPLHF.

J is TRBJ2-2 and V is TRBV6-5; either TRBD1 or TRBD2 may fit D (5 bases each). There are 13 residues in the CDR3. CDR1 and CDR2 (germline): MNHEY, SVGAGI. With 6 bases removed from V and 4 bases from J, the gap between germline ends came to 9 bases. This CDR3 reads CASSHGTTGELFF. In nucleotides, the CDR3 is TGTGCCAGCAGCCATGGGACCACCGGGGAGCTGTTTTTT.

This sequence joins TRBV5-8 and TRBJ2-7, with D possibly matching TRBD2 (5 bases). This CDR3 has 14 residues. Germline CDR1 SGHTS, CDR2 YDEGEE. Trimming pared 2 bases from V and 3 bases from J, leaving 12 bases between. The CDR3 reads CASSFREDGYEQYF. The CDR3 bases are TGTGCCAGCAGCTTCCGGGAAGATGGCTACGAGCAGTACTTC.

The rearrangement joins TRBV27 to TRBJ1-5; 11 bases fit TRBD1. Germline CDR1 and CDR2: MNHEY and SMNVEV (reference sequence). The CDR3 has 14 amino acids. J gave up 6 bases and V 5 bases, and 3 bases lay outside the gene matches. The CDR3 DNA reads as TGTGCCAGCAGTCCGGGACAGGGGGGTCAGCCCCAGCATTTT. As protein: CASSPGQGGQPQHF.

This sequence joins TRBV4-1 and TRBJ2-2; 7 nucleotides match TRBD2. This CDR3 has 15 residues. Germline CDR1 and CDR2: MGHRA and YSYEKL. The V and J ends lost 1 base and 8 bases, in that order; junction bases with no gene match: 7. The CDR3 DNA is TGCGCCAGCAGCCAAGGGGGGAGGGTAGAGGGGGAGCTGTTTTTT. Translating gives CASSQGGRVEGELFF.